The T cell receptor (beta chain) under discussion was sequenced for a study of identical twins. TCRdb reanalysed the 5' RACE reads using MiXCR and keeps one entry per CDR3 protein. The table records some 600,000 distinct CDR3 sequences, less than 9% of them present only once. The V end was cut by 3 bases, the J end by 8 bases, with 22 bases between. Germline lookup yields CDR1 MGHRA and CDR2 YSYEKL. The CDR3 is 16 residues long. This clonotype turned up a few times. Antigen unknown. Study-level points and caveats: Memory repertoires lacked the insertion deficit that abundant cord blood beta clonotypes showed. One should note that invariant MAIT and iNKT cells could partly confound zero-insertion analyses.

This same sample was also part of a study on yellow fever vaccine responses in identical twins.

The TCR originated in a woman aged 18-35 years in good health. The sample comprised PBMCs. The chain links TRBV4-1 to TRBJ1-2; no reliable D call. The CDR3 region is CASSHVSPAVLRGYTF. The CDR3 bases are TGCGCCAGCAGCCACGTCTCCCCGGCAGTGTTGAGAGGCTACACCTTC.